Described below is a single T cell receptor (beta chain) sequence and its context. The data were obtained in a study of regulatory T cells in long-lasting Graves disease. This CDR3 spans 15 amino acids. The germline V gene has CDR1 SGHTA and CDR2 FQGTGA. J was trimmed by 5 bases and V by 2 bases; bases with no gene match: 4. HTBI primers from iRepertoire and Arm-PCR of CDR3 regions yielded the TCR beta libraries. Each CDR3 protein is one row after TCRdb ran MiXCR on the multiplex PCR reads. The sample consists of 350,000 to 450,000 distinct CDR3 sequences, 15% of them appearing once. The time point here: newly diagnosed GD, antithyroid drugs for less than 3 months. After RNA was extracted from PBMCs, the TCR library was made from it. A further study also used this sample, focusing on T cells in Graves' hyperthyroidism and ophthalmopathy. Per that study: When the TCR CDR3 underwent first-round RT-PCR, the HTBI primer set was used. Expanded thyroid clonotypes (above 0.001) were mostly also found in blood.

The TCR sequence derives from a woman younger than 45 with Graves disease. Sample: peripheral blood mononuclear cells (PBMCs), taken at new diagnosis, from a patient treated with antithyroid drugs. The chain carries TRBV7-3 and TRBJ2-2; 8 bases match TRBD1. CDR3 coding DNA: TGTGCCAGCAGCTTACAGGGGGCGGAAACCGGGGAGCTGTTTTTT. Its translation is CASSLQGAETGELFF.